The 8 T cell receptor beta chains listed next were all sequenced from one sample in a study of response to subunit inactivated influenza vaccine. Via MiXCR, TCRdb re-called the RT-PCR reads, giving one row per CDR3 protein. The sample includes around 200,000 distinct CDR3 sequences, roughly 8.7% of them seen just once. The sequenced sample was non-naive T cells sorted from PBMCs, obtained on the day of vaccination. All receptors derive from a man aged 50-60 years who received an inactivated influenza vaccine.

This sequence joins TRBV12-3 or TRBV12-4 and TRBJ2-5, with a weak D call TRBD2 (6 bases). Trimming cost V 5 bases and J 3 bases, with 10 bases left between them. This CDR3 is 13 amino acids long. CDR3 in DNA: TGTGCCAGCAGTACTAGCAGTAAAGAGACCCAGTACTTC. This encodes CASSTSSKETQYF.

This clonotype was observed a handful of times. The rearrangement uses TRBV11-1 and TRBJ2-5; D may match TRBD1 or TRBD2 (5 bases each). Trimming shortened V by 5 bases and J by 5 bases, and 27 bases separated the two germline ends. Germline V gene data show CDR1 as SGHAT and CDR2 as FQDESV (reference sequence). This CDR3 has 18 residues. The CDR3 DNA follows: TGTGCCAGCAGCCGACCGAAACGTCGTTCGGGGACGGGGGAGACCCAGTACTTC. Amino acids: CASSRPKRRSGTGETQYF.

This clonotype was observed at least ten times. The chain joins TRBV20-1 to TRBJ2-1; D is possibly TRBD2 (5 bases). Germline V gives CDR1 DFQATT, CDR2 SNEGSKA (reference sequence). Trimming stripped 2 bases from V and 4 bases from J, with 6 bases between. The CDR3 contains 12 residues. The CDR3 reads CSARLAYNEQFF. CDR3 coding DNA: TGCAGTGCTAGACTAGCTTACAATGAGCAGTTCTTC.

A few counts support this clonotype. The chain couples TRBV29-1 to TRBJ1-2, with no clear D. This CDR3 has 12 residues. Germline V CDR1 and CDR2: SQVTM, ANQGSEA. Deletions cut 4 bases from V and 2 bases from J, with 8 bases between. The CDR3 loop is CSVVLRNYGYTF. CDR3 DNA: TGCAGCGTTGTCCTCAGAAACTATGGCTACACCTTC.

The chain carries TRBV20-1 and TRBJ2-3; the match to TRBD2 covers 12 bases. The CDR3 contains 16 residues. CDR1 is DFQATT, CDR2 SNEGSKA, per germline (reference sequence). J gave up 2 bases and V 6 bases, and 9 bases lay outside the gene matches. CDR3 DNA sequence: TGCAGTGCCTCCGGACTAGCGGGATACATCACAGATACGCAGTATTTT. The encoded protein is CSASGLAGYITDTQYF.

This chain connects TRBV20-1 to TRBJ2-3, with 9 bases lining up with TRBD1. Germline V gene data show CDR1 as DFQATT and CDR2 as SNEGSKA (reference sequence). The CDR3 has 16 amino acids. The trim removed 6 bases at V and 2 bases at J, leaving 12 bases unmatched. CDR3 protein: CSAAGTGTGTTDTQYF. CDR3 nucleotides: TGCAGTGCCGCAGGTACCGGGACAGGGACCACAGATACGCAGTATTTT.

This clonotype occurred many times. The chain has TRBV28 and TRBJ2-3, with 10 bases matching TRBD2. Germline loops: CDR1 MDHEN, CDR2 SYDVKM. This CDR3 has 17 residues. The trim removed 4 bases at V and 6 bases at J, leaving 13 bases unmatched. In DNA form, the CDR3 reads TGTGCCAGCAGTTCCGCTGGACTAGCGGTTTTGGGGGATACGCAGTATTTT. Residues: CASSSAGLAVLGDTQYF.

This clonotype was seen at least ten times. This sequence joins TRBV3-1 and TRBJ2-5; D is ambiguous. V was pared by 2 bases and J by 10 bases, with 11 bases between. Per the germline V gene, CDR1 is LGHDT and CDR2 is YNNKEL (reference sequence). The CDR3 runs to 12 residues. CDR3 DNA: TGTGCCAGCAGCCAAATTACGGTGGGCCAGTACTTC. Translating gives CASSQITVGQYF.